This T cell receptor beta chain derives from a study of beta chain features in type 1 diabetes. V was pared by 7 bases and J by 0 bases, with 6 bases of the junction left unmatched. Germline V lookup: CDR1 SQVTM, CDR2 ANQGSEA. The CDR3 runs to 14 residues. Expressed TCRB transcripts were sequenced because the entire RNA isolate underwent reverse transcription. Data came from immunoSEQ multiplex PCR; TCRdb stores just in-frame clones and leaves some out. The table lists about 230,000 clones, over 8.5% of them singletons. The sequence was collected from a woman between 18 and 29 years old in good health. This chain links TRBV29-1 with TRBJ1-1; 9 bases line up with TRBD1. The sample was naive CD4+ T cells from blood. Here the CDR3 reads CSAGTGTMNTEAFF. CDR3 DNA: TGCAGCGCCGGGACAGGGACCATGAACACTGAAGCTTTCTTT.